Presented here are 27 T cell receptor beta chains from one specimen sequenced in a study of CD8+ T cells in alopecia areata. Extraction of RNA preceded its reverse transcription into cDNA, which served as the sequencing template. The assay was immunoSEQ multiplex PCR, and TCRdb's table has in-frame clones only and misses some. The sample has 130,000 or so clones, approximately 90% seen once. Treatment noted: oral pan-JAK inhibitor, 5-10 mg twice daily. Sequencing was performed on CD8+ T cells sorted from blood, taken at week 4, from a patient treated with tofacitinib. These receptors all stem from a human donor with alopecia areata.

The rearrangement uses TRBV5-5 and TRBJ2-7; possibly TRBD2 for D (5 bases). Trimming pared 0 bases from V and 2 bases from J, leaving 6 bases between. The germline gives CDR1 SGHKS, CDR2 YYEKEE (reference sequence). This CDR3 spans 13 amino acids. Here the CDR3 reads CASSLGGPYEQYF. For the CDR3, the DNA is TGTGCCAGCAGCTTGGGAGGGCCCTACGAGCAGTACTTC.

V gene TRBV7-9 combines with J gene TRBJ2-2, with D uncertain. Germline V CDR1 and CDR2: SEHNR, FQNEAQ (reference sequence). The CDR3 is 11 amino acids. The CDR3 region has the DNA TGTGCGTGTTCATACACCGGGGAGCTGTTTTTT. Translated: CACSYTGELFF.

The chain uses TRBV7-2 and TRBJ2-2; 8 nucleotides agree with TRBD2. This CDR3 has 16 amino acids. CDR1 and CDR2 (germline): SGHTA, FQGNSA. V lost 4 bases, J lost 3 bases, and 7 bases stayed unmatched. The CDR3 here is CASSSLAGTYTGELFF. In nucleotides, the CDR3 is TGTGCCAGCAGCTCATTAGCGGGGACGTACACCGGGGAGCTGTTTTTT.

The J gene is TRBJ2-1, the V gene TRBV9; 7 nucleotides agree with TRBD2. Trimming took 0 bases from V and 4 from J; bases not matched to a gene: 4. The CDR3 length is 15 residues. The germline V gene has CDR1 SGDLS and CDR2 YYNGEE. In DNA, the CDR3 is TGTGCCAGCAGCGTAGAGGGACTACTGTACAATGAGCAGTTCTTC. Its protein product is CASSVEGLLYNEQFF.

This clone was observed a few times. The CDR3 DNA follows: TGCAGCGTTGTCACTGGGACCGCGGACGAGCAGTACTTC. It codes for CSVVTGTADEQYF. This sequence joins TRBV29-1 and TRBJ2-7; D may match TRBD1 or TRBD2 (5 bases each). V dropped 4 bases and J dropped 5 bases, with 15 bases sitting between them. The CDR3 is 13 residues long. Per the germline V gene, CDR1 is SQVTM and CDR2 is ANQGSEA.

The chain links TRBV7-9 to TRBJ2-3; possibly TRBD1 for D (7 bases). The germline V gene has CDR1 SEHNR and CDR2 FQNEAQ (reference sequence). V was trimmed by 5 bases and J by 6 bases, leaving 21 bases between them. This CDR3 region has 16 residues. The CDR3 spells CASSADRAGGGDTQYF. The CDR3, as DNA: TGTGCCAGCAGCGCTGACAGGGCTGGTGGGGGGGATACGCAGTATTTT.

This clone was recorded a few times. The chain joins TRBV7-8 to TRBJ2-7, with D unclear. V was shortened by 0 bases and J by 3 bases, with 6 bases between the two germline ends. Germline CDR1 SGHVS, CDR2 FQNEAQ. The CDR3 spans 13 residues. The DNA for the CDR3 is TGTGCCAGCAGCTTAGCGCCGAACTACGAGCAGTACTTC. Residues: CASSLAPNYEQYF.

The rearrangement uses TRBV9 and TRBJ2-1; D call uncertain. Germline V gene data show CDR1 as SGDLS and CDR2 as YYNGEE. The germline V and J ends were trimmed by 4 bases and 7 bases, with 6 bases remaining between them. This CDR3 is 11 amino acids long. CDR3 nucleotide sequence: TGTGCCAGCAGCCTCCGGAATGAGCAGTTCTTC. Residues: CASSLRNEQFF.

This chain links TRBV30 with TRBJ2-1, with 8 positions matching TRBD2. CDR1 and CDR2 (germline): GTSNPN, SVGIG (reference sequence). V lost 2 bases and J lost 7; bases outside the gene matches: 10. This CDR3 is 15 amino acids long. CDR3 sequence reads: CAWSIPGTRRNEQFF. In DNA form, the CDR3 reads TGTGCCTGGAGTATCCCGGGGACTAGGCGTAATGAGCAGTTCTTC. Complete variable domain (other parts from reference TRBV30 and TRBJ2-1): SQTIHQWPATLVQPVGSPLSLECTVEGTSNPNLYWYRQAAGRGLQLLFYSVGIGQISSEVPQNLSASRPQDRQFILSSKKLLLSDSGFYLCAWSIPGTRRNEQFFGPGTRLTVL.

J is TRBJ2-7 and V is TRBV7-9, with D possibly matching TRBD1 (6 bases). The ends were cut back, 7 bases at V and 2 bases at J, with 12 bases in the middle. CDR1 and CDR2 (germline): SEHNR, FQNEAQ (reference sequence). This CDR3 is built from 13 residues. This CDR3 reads CASTKQGAYEQYF. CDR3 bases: TGTGCCAGCACCAAACAGGGAGCCTACGAGCAGTACTTC.

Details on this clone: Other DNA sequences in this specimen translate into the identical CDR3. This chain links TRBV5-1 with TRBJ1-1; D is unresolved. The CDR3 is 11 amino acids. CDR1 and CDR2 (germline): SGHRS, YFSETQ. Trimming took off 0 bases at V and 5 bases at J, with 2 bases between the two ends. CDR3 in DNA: TGCGCCAGCAGCTTGGGGACTGAAGCTTTCTTT. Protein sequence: CASSLGTEAFF.

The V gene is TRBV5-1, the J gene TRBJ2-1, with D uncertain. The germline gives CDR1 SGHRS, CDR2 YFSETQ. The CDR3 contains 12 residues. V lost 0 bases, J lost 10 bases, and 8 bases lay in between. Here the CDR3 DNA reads TGCGCCAGCAGCTTGGGGTTGAGGGAGCAGTTCTTC. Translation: CASSLGLREQFF.

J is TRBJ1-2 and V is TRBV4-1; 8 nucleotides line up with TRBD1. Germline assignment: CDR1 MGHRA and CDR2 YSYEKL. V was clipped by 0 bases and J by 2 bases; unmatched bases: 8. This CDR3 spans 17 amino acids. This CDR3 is CASSQENTGGINYGYTF. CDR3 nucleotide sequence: TGCGCCAGCAGCCAAGAAAATACAGGGGGGATAAACTATGGCTACACCTTC.

DNA for the CDR3: TGCAGCGTTTTCGTAGTAGGATCGGTCCCGTACAATGAGCAGTTCTTC. It codes for CSVFVVGSVPYNEQFF. The chain carries TRBV29-1 and TRBJ2-1, with unresolved D. The CDR3 consists of 16 residues. The V gene's germline CDR1 is SQVTM and CDR2 ANQGSEA. Trimming took 5 bases from V and 4 from J, leaving 21 bases between them.

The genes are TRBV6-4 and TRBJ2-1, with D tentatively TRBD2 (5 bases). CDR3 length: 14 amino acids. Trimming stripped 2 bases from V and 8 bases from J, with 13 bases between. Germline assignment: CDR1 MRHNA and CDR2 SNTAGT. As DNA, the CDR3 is TGTGCCAGCAGTGACGGAGGACCCACCCATGAGCAGTTCTTC. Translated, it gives CASSDGGPTHEQFF.

CDR3 in DNA: TGTGCCAGCAGTACGGATTGGGGGGAGCTGTTTTTT. Its protein product is CASSTDWGELFF. The chain joins TRBV25-1 to TRBJ2-2, with D unresolved. CDR3 length: 12 residues. The ends were cut back, 5 bases at V and 8 bases at J, with 9 bases in the middle. Germline CDR1 reads MGHDK; CDR2 reads SYGVNS.

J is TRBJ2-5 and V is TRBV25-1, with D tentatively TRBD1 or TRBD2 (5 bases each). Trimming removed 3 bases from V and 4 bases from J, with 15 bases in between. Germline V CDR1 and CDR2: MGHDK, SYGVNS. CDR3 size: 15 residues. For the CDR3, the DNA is TGTGCCAGCAGTGAGGGGGAAGGGTTTGGAGAGACCCAGTACTTC. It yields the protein CASSEGEGFGETQYF.

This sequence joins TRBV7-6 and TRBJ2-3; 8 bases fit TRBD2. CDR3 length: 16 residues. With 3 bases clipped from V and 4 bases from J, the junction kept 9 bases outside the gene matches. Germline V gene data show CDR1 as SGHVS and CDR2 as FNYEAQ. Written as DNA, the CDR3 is TGTGCCAGCAGCTTGGCCGGGACTAGTATCTCAGATACGCAGTATTTT. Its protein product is CASSLAGTSISDTQYF.

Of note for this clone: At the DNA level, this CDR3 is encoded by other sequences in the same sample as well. In DNA, the CDR3 is TGTGCCAGCAGTTTATGGGGCTACGAGCAGTACTTC. Its protein product is CASSLWGYEQYF. The chain uses TRBV27 and TRBJ2-7; D is undetermined. The germline gives CDR1 MNHEY, CDR2 SMNVEV (reference sequence). Trimming cost V 1 base and J 3 bases, with 4 bases left between them. This CDR3 has 12 residues.

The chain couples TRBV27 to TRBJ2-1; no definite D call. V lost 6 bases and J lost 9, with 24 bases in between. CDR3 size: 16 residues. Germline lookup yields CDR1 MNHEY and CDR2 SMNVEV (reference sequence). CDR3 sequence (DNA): TGTGCCAGCAGCTCATTAGACTTAGGGATTCTCTTTGAGCAGTTCTTC. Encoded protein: CASSSLDLGILFEQFF.

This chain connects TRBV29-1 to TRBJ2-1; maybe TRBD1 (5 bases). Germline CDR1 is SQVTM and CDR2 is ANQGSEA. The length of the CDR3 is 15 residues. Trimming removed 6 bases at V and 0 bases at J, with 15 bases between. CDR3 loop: CSVATGLSSYNEQFF. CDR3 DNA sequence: TGCAGCGTAGCCACAGGATTGAGCTCCTACAATGAGCAGTTCTTC.

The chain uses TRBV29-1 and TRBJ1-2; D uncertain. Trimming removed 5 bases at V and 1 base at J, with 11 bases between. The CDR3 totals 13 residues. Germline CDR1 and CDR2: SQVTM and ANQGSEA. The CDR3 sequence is CSVQRADNYGYTF. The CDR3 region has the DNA TGCAGCGTTCAAAGGGCAGATAACTATGGCTACACCTTC.

In nucleotides, the CDR3 is TGTGCCAGCAGCCCAACGACGGGACTAGCGTCCTACGAGCAGTACTTC. The encoded protein is CASSPTTGLASYEQYF. The chain recombines TRBV7-9 with TRBJ2-5; 10 positions agree with TRBD2. The DNA end favors TRBJ2-7, so the J call may be wrong. Looked up from germline, CDR1 is SEHNR and CDR2 is FQNEAQ (reference sequence). This CDR3 is 16 amino acids long.

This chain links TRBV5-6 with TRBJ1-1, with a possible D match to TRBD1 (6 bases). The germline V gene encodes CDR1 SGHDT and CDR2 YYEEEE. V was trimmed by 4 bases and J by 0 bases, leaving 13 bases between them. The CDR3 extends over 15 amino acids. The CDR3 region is CASSHFGQLNTEAFF. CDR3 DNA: TGTGCCAGCAGCCATTTTGGACAGTTGAACACTGAAGCTTTCTTT.

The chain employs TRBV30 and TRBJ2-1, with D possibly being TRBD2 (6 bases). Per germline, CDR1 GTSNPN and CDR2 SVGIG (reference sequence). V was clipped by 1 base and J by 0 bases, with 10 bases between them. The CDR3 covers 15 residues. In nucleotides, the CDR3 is TGTGCCTGGAGTGGAGATAGCGGCTCCTACAATGAGCAGTTCTTC. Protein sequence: CAWSGDSGSYNEQFF.

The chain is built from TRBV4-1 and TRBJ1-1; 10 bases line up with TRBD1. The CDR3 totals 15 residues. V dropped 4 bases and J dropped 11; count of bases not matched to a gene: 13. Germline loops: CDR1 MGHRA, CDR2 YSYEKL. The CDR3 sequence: CASSRSVGQGDSAFF. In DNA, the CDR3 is TGCGCCAGCAGCCGTAGTGTTGGACAGGGGGATTCGGCTTTCTTT.

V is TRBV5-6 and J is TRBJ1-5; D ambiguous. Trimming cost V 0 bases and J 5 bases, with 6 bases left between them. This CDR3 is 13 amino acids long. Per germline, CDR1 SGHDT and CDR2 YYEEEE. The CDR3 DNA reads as TGTGCCAGCAGCTTGGTATCGGATCAGCCCCAGCATTTT. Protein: CASSLVSDQPQHF.